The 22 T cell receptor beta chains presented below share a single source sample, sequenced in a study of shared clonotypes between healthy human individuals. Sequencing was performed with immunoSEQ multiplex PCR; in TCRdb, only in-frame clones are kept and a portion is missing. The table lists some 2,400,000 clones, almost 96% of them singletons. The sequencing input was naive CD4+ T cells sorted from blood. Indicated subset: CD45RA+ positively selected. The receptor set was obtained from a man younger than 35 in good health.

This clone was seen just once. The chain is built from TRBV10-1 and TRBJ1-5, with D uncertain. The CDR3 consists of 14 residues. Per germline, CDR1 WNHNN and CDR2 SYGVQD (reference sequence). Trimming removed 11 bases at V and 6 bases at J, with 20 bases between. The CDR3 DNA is TGCGCCCGGGTCGTAACAGATTCTCCTCAGCCCCAGCATTTT. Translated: CARVVTDSPQPQHF.

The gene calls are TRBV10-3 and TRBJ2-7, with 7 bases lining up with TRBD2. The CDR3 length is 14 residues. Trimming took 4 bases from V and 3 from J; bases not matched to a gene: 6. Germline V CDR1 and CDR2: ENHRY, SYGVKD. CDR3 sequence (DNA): TGTGCCATCAGTGCGACTAGCAGCCTCTACGAGCAGTACTTC. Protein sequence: CAISATSSLYEQYF.

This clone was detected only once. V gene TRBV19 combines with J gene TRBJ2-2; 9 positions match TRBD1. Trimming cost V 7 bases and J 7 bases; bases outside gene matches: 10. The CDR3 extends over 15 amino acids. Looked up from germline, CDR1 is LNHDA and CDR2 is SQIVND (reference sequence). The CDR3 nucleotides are TGTGCCAGTATACGATCCGGGACAGGGAGCGGGGAGCTGTTTTTT. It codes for CASIRSGTGSGELFF.

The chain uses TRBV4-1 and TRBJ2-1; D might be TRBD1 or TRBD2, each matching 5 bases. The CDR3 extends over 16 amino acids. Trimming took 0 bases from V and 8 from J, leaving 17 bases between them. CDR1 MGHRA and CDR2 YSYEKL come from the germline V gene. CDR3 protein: CASSQDRWQGADEQFF. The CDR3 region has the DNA TGCGCCAGCAGCCAAGACAGATGGCAGGGAGCCGATGAGCAGTTCTTC.

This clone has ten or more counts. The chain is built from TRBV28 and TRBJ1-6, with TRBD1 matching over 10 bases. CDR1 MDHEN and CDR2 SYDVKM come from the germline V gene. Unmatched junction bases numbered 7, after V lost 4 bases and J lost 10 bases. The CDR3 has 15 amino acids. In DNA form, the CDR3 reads TGTGCCAGCAGTTCCCGACAGGGGGCCTGGTCACCCCTCCACTTT. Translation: CASSSRQGAWSPLHF.

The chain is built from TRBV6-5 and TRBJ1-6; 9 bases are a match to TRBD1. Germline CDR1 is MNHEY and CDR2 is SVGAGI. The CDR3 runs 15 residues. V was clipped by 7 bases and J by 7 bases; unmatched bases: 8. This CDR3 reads CASNTGGLRNSPLHF. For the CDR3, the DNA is TGTGCCAGCAATACAGGGGGCCTCAGAAATTCACCCCTCCACTTT.

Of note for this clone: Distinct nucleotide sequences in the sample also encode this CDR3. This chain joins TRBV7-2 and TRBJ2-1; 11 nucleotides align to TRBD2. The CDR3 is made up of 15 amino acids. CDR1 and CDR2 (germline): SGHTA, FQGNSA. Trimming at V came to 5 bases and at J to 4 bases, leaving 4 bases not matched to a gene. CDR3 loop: CASSLGTSGYNEQFF. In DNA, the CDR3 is TGTGCCAGCAGCCTCGGGACTAGCGGTTACAATGAGCAGTTCTTC.

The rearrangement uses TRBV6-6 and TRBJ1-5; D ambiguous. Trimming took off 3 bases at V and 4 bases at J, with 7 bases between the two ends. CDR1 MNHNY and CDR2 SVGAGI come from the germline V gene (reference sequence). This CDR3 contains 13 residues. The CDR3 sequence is CASSYRQNQPQHF. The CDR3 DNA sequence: TGTGCCAGCAGTTATAGGCAGAATCAGCCCCAGCATTTT.

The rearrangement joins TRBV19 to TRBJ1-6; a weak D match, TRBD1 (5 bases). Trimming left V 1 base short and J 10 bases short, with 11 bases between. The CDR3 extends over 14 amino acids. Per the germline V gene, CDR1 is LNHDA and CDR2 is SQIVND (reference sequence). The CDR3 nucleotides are TGTGCCAGTAGTATAGGGGCCAGGGCGTCACCCCTCCACTTT. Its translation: CASSIGARASPLHF.

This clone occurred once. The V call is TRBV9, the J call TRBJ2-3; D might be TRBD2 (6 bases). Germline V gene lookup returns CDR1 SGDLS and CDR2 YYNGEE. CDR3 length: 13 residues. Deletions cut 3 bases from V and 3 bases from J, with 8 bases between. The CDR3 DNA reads TGTGCCAGCAGCGCGGGGGATACAGATACGCAGTATTTT. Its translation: CASSAGDTDTQYF.

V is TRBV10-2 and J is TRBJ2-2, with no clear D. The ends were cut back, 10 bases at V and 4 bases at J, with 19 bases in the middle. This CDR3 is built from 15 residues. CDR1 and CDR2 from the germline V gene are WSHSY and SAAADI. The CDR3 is CAISRAFGSTGELFF. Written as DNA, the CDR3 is TGCGCCATCTCCCGGGCATTTGGAAGCACCGGGGAGCTGTTTTTT.

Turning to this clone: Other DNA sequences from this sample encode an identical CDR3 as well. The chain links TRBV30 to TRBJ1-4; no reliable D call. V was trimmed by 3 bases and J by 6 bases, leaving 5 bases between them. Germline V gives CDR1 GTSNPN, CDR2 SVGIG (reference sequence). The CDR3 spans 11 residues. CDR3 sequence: CAWSTDEKLFF. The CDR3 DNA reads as TGTGCCTGGAGCACAGATGAAAAACTGTTTTTT.

As DNA, the CDR3 is TGTGCCAGCAGCTTAGGTCGGGGAAGGGGCCGCTATGGCTACACCTTC. Translated: CASSLGRGRGRYGYTF. This chain uses TRBV11-2 with TRBJ1-2; D is possibly TRBD1 (5 bases). Germline CDR1 reads SGHAT; CDR2 reads FQNNGV. Trimming removed 1 base at V and 4 bases at J, with 16 bases between. This CDR3 comprises 16 residues.

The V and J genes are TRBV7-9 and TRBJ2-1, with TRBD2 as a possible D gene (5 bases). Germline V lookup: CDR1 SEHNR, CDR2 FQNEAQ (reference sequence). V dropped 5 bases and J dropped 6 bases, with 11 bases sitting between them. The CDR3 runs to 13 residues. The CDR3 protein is CASSEGLFNEQFF. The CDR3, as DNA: TGTGCCAGCAGCGAAGGACTTTTCAATGAGCAGTTCTTC.

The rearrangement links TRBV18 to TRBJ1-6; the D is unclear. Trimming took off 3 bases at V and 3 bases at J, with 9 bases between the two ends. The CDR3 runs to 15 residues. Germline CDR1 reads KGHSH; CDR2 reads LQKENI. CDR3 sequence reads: CASSPSPGYNSPLHF. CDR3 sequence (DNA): TGTGCCAGCTCACCCTCGCCAGGCTATAATTCACCCCTCCACTTT.

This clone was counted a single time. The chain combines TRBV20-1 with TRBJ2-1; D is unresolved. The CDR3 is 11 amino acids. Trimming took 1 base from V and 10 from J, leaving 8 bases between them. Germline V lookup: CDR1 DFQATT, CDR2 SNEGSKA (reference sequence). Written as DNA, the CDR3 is TGCAGTGCTAGAGTGGAGATAGAGCAGTTCTTC. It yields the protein CSARVEIEQFF.

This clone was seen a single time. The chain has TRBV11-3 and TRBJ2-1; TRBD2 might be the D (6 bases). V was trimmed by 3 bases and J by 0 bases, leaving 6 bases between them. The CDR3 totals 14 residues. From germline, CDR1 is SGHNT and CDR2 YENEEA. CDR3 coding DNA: TGTGCCAGCAGCTTGACTAGCTCCTACAATGAGCAGTTCTTC. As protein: CASSLTSSYNEQFF.

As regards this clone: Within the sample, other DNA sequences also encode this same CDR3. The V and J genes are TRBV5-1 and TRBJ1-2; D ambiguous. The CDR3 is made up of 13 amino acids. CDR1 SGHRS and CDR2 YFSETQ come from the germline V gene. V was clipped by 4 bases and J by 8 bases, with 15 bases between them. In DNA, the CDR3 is TGCGCCAGCAGCCCGGCCGGCGGTTTGGGCTACACCTTC. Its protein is CASSPAGGLGYTF.

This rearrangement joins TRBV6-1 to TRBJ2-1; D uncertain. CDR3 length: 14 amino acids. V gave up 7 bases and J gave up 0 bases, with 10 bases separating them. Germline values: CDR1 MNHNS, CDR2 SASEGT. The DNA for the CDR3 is TGTGCCAGCACTGGCGGCAGCTCCTACAATGAGCAGTTCTTC. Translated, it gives CASTGGSSYNEQFF.

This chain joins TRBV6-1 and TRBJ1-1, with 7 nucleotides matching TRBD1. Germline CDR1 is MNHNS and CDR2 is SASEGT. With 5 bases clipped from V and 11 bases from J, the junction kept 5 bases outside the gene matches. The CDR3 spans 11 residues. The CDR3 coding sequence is TGTGCCAGCAGTCAGGGACAGCGCGCTTTCTTT. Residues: CASSQGQRAFF.

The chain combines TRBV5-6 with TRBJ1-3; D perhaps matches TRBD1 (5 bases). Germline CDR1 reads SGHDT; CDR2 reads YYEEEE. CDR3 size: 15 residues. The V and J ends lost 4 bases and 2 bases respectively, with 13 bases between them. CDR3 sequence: CASSPQGYPGNTIYF. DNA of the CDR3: TGTGCCAGCAGCCCCCAGGGATATCCTGGAAACACCATATATTTT.

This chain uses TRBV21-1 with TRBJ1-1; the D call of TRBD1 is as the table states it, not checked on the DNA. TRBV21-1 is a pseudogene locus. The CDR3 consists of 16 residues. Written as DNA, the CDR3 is TGTGCCAGCAGCAAACGGAATCTACAGACGAACACTGAAGCTTTCTTT. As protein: CASSKRNLQTNTEAFF.